The 9 T cell receptor beta chains presented below share a single source sample, sequenced in a study of blood T cell repertoires in COVID-19. Repertoires were generated with immunoSEQ multiplex PCR, while TCRdb's copy carries only in-frame clones and drops some. In the table there are about 400,000 clones, 87% of which are singletons. Sequencing was performed on PBMCs or T cells enriched from blood (not recorded which). These receptors all come from a man aged 40-55 years in a cohort exposed to, infected with or recovered from COVID-19 (not recorded which).

The chain couples TRBV9 to TRBJ1-4; TRBD1 matches 7 bases. The CDR3 extends over 15 amino acids. Trimming at V came to 2 bases and at J to 4 bases, leaving 5 bases not matched to a gene. CDR1 is SGDLS, CDR2 YYNGEE, per germline. The CDR3 sequence is CASSVGQDFNEKLFF. The DNA of the CDR3 is TGTGCCAGCAGCGTCGGACAGGACTTTAATGAAAAACTGTTTTTT.

The chain joins TRBV19 to TRBJ2-2; possible D gene TRBD1, 6 bases. This CDR3 region has 16 residues. The germline gives CDR1 LNHDA, CDR2 SQIVND (reference sequence). The V end lost 6 bases, the J end lost 1 base, and 15 bases lay between the germline ends. The CDR3 is CASSLFQGQNTGELFF. In DNA, the CDR3 is TGTGCCAGTAGCCTTTTCCAGGGACAGAACACCGGGGAGCTGTTTTTT.

The chain is built from TRBV11-3 and TRBJ2-3; the match to TRBD1 covers 7 bases. CDR3 size: 14 residues. V dropped 5 bases and J dropped 2; count of bases not matched to a gene: 4. Germline lookup yields CDR1 SGHNT and CDR2 YENEEA. The CDR3 here is CASSRQGATDTQYF. CDR3 nucleotides: TGTGCCAGCAGCCGACAGGGAGCCACAGATACGCAGTATTTT.

The CDR3 DNA reads TGTGCCAGTAGTACGGGACTAGCCTCCTACGAGCAGTACTTC. Its translation: CASSTGLASYEQYF. The rearrangement links TRBV28 to TRBJ2-7, with 9 bases identical to TRBD2. V dropped 9 bases and J dropped 0; count of bases not matched to a gene: 6. This CDR3 is built from 14 residues. Germline V gene lookup returns CDR1 MDHEN and CDR2 SYDVKM.

This clone was recorded only once. This chain connects TRBV7-8 to TRBJ2-7; 7 nucleotides align to TRBD1. The CDR3 contains 18 residues. Looked up from germline, CDR1 is SGHVS and CDR2 is FQNEAQ. The V segment lost 0 bases and the J segment 3 bases; nucleotides outside the gene matches: 14. As DNA, the CDR3 is TGTGCCAGCAGCTTAGCCGATTTTATGGACAGGACCAGCTACGAGCAGTACTTC. Its translation: CASSLADFMDRTSYEQYF.

The chain recombines TRBV30 with TRBJ1-1, with D perhaps matching TRBD1 (5 bases). Trimming left V 1 base short and J 4 bases short, with 10 bases between. Looked up from germline, CDR1 is GTSNPN and CDR2 is SVGIG (reference sequence). This CDR3 contains 13 residues. The CDR3 spells CAWSAGFGTEAFF. In DNA, the CDR3 is TGTGCCTGGAGTGCAGGGTTCGGCACTGAAGCTTTCTTT.

In this sample, this clone turned up once. V is TRBV4-1 and J is TRBJ2-4; D is undetermined. This CDR3 is built from 18 residues. Trimming pared 0 bases from V and 1 base from J, leaving 16 bases between. Germline CDR1 reads MGHRA; CDR2 reads YSYEKL. CDR3 residues: CASSQDLMSLGAKNIQYF. As DNA, the CDR3 is TGCGCCAGCAGCCAAGATCTGATGTCCCTCGGGGCCAAAAACATTCAGTACTTC.

J is TRBJ2-1 and V is TRBV3-1 (or the pseudogene TRBV3-2); 7 nucleotides match TRBD1. Per germline, CDR1 LGHDT and CDR2 YNNKEL (reference sequence). The CDR3 runs to 15 residues. V lost 2 bases, J lost 3 bases, and 4 bases stayed unmatched. The CDR3 sequence: CASSQQRTGYNEQFF. In nucleotides, the CDR3 is TGTGCCAGCAGCCAACAACGGACAGGCTACAATGAGCAGTTCTTC.

The chain couples TRBV5-6 to TRBJ2-1, with 8 positions matching TRBD1. The trim removed 4 bases at V and 4 bases at J, leaving 7 bases unmatched. CDR1 and CDR2 from the germline V gene are SGHDT and YYEEEE. The CDR3 sequence is 15 residues long. CDR3 DNA: TGTGCCAGCAGCCAAACAGGGGGGAGGTACAATGAGCAGTTCTTC. Protein sequence: CASSQTGGRYNEQFF.